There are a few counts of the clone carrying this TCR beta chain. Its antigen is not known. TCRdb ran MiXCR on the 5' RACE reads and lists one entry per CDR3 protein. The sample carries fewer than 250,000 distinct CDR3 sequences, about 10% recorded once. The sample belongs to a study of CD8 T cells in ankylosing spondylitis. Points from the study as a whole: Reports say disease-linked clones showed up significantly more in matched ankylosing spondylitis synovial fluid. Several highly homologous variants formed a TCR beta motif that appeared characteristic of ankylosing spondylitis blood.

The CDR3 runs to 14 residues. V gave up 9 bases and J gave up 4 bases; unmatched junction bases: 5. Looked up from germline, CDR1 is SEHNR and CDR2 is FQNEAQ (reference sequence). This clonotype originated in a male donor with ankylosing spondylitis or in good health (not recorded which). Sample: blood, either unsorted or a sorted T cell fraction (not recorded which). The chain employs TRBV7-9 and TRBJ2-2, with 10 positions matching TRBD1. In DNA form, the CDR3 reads TGTGCCAGTCGCCGGGACAGGGGCACCGGGGAGCTGTTTTTT. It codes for CASRRDRGTGELFF. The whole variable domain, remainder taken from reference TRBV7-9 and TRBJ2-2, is DTGVSQNPRHKITKRGQNVTFRCDPISEHNRLYWYRQTLGQGPEFLTYFQNEAQLEKSRLLSDRFSAERPKGSFSTLEIQRTEQGDSAMYLCASRRDRGTGELFFGEGSRLTVL.